These 32 T cell receptor beta chains came from one sample sequenced in a study of T cell changes during pregnancy in multiple sclerosis. Profiled with immunoSEQ multiplex PCR; TCRdb holds only in-frame clones, not every one. This table has about 68,000 clones, about 90% appearing once. The sample here was peripheral blood, taken in the first trimester of pregnancy. The source of these receptors is a female donor with multiple sclerosis, enrolled in a pregnancy study.

V is TRBV7-9 and J is TRBJ2-7; D uncertain. The CDR3 is 14 amino acids. The germline V and J ends were trimmed by 8 bases and 0 bases, with 14 bases remaining between them. Germline V lookup: CDR1 SEHNR, CDR2 FQNEAQ (reference sequence). For the CDR3, the DNA is TGTGCCAGCGGCGGAACGCAGAGCTCCTACGAGCAGTACTTC. Protein product: CASGGTQSSYEQYF.

This CDR3 reads CASSLGLYGLSSTDTQYF. The CDR3 DNA sequence: TGTGCCAGCAGCTTGGGCCTCTACGGACTTTCTAGCACAGATACGCAGTATTTT. The chain is built from TRBV5-6 and TRBJ2-3; D is perhaps TRBD2 (5 bases). V shed 0 bases and J shed 0 bases, with 17 bases lying between them. The germline V gene encodes CDR1 SGHDT and CDR2 YYEEEE. The length of the CDR3 is 18 residues.

This sequence joins TRBV6-5 and TRBJ2-7, with 9 bases that match TRBD1. CDR3 length: 14 amino acids. V shed 5 bases, J shed 5 bases, and the junction held 7 bases outside the gene matches. The V gene's germline CDR1 is MNHEY and CDR2 SVGAGI. CDR3 residues: CASSQGQGHDEQYF. In DNA form, the CDR3 reads TGTGCCAGCAGTCAGGGACAGGGCCACGACGAGCAGTACTTC.

The chain has TRBV30 and TRBJ1-1, with D hard to call. CDR3 length equals 16 residues. The germline V and J ends were trimmed by 5 bases and 3 bases, with 22 bases remaining between them. In germline, CDR1 is GTSNPN, CDR2 SVGIG (reference sequence). CDR3 DNA sequence: TGTGCCTGGGCCACCTCGGTTGGGCCTTTCCACACTGAAGCTTTCTTT. Protein product: CAWATSVGPFHTEAFF.

The chain employs TRBV5-1 and TRBJ2-1; maybe TRBD1 (5 bases). The CDR3 contains 14 residues. The V end was cut by 4 bases, the J end by 5 bases, with 13 bases between. The V gene's germline CDR1 is SGHRS and CDR2 YFSETQ. This CDR3 reads CASSMPGQNNEQFF. CDR3 coding DNA: TGCGCCAGCAGCATGCCAGGGCAAAACAATGAGCAGTTCTTC.

The chain couples TRBV6-5 to TRBJ2-7; tentatively, D is TRBD2 (7 bases). The ends were cut back, 5 bases at V and 0 bases at J, with 11 bases in the middle. Germline loops: CDR1 MNHEY, CDR2 SVGAGI. The CDR3 is 14 residues long. Written as DNA, the CDR3 is TGTGCCAGCAGTCTTGCGGGGGCCTCCTACGAGCAGTACTTC. Its translation: CASSLAGASYEQYF.

The rearrangement links TRBV18 to TRBJ2-7; the D gene is possibly TRBD1 (5 bases). The CDR3 consists of 16 residues. Germline lookup yields CDR1 KGHSH and CDR2 LQKENI. V was trimmed by 1 base and J by 5 bases, leaving 18 bases between them. CDR3 bases: TGTGCCAGCTCACCACGGAACAGGTCCCGCCACGACGAGCAGTACTTC. Translating it yields CASSPRNRSRHDEQYF.

The chain uses TRBV25-1 and TRBJ2-5, with 10 bases matching TRBD2. The germline V gene encodes CDR1 MGHDK and CDR2 SYGVNS. V shed 4 bases, J shed 7 bases, and the junction held 6 bases outside the gene matches. This CDR3 spans 14 amino acids. CDR3 residues: CASSASGGLGTQYF. The CDR3 region has the DNA TGTGCCAGCAGTGCTAGCGGGGGCCTCGGGACCCAGTACTTC.

The chain joins TRBV19 to TRBJ2-1, with D perhaps TRBD2 (7 bases). Germline-derived CDR1 and CDR2 are LNHDA and SQIVND (reference sequence). The CDR3 consists of 14 residues. Trimming cost V 4 bases and J 9 bases, with 16 bases left between them. The CDR3 sequence: CASSSRQAGAEQFF. The CDR3 bases are TGTGCCAGTAGTAGTAGGCAGGCGGGGGCTGAGCAGTTCTTC.

The CDR3 DNA reads TGTGCCAGCAGCTTAGAGGGGACTAGCGGGAGTTTCGATGAGCAGTTCTTC. This gives the protein CASSLEGTSGSFDEQFF. V gene TRBV7-6 combines with J gene TRBJ2-1, with TRBD2 matching over 14 bases. J was trimmed by 8 bases and V by 1 base; bases with no gene match: 7. The CDR3 is made up of 17 amino acids. Germline CDR1 and CDR2: SGHVS and FNYEAQ.

The chain joins TRBV5-6 to TRBJ1-2, with 9 bases lining up with TRBD1. The CDR3 consists of 15 residues. J gave up 3 bases and V 0 bases, and 3 bases lay outside the gene matches. CDR1 and CDR2 from the germline V gene are SGHDT and YYEEEE. CDR3 amino acids: CASSLGTGVHYGYTF. Written as DNA, the CDR3 is TGTGCCAGCAGCTTGGGGACAGGGGTCCACTATGGCTACACCTTC.

The chain employs TRBV5-4 and TRBJ2-3; tentatively, D is TRBD2 (5 bases). V lost 4 bases and J 6 bases, leaving 15 bases between the germline ends. Germline V CDR1 and CDR2: SGHNT, YYREEE (reference sequence). This CDR3 is built from 14 residues. This CDR3 reads CASSPEPGTDTQYF. The CDR3 region has the DNA TGTGCCAGCAGCCCTGAGCCGGGAACCGATACGCAGTATTTT.

This rearrangement joins TRBV5-1 to TRBJ2-3; 14 bases line up with TRBD2. This CDR3 contains 18 residues. Germline V lookup: CDR1 SGHRS, CDR2 YFSETQ. Trimming at V came to 4 bases and at J to 4 bases, leaving 11 bases not matched to a gene. In DNA form, the CDR3 reads TGCGCCAGCAGCAGCGGACTAGCGGGGGGCGGTAGAGCAGATACGCAGTATTTT. It encodes CASSSGLAGGGRADTQYF.

CDR3 nucleotides: TGTGCCAGCAGCTTAGATCCCGCGAGCAATCAGCCCCAGCATTTT. Encoded protein: CASSLDPASNQPQHF. This chain connects TRBV11-2 to TRBJ1-5; no clear D. Germline V gene data show CDR1 as SGHAT and CDR2 as FQNNGV. The CDR3 contains 15 residues. The germline V and J ends were trimmed by 0 bases and 1 base, with 7 bases remaining between them.

The rearrangement links TRBV5-4 to TRBJ1-1; 8 bases line up with TRBD1. Germline assignment: CDR1 SGHNT and CDR2 YYREEE (reference sequence). V gave up 5 bases and J gave up 1 base; unmatched junction bases: 1. The CDR3 length is 13 residues. The DNA of the CDR3 is TGTGCCAGCAGTGGACAGGGGAACACTGAAGCTTTCTTT. The encoded protein is CASSGQGNTEAFF.

This chain connects TRBV27 to TRBJ2-1; 7 bases line up with TRBD2. CDR3 size: 14 residues. J was trimmed by 3 bases and V by 5 bases; bases with no gene match: 4. Germline V gene lookup returns CDR1 MNHEY and CDR2 SMNVEV (reference sequence). CDR3 coding DNA: TGTGCCAGCAGTGGGAGGGCCGTCTACAATGAGCAGTTCTTC. It translates to CASSGRAVYNEQFF.

The chain combines TRBV18 with TRBJ1-3; no clear D gene. Germline lookup yields CDR1 KGHSH and CDR2 LQKENI. V gave up 2 bases and J gave up 4 bases, with 18 bases separating them. The CDR3 has 17 residues. CDR3 sequence (DNA): TGTGCCAGCTCACCAAGGTCCCTGTCAGACTCCGGAAACACCATATATTTT. Protein product: CASSPRSLSDSGNTIYF. The full variable domain, with the rest looked up from reference TRBV18 and TRBJ1-3, is NAGVMQNPRHLVRRRGQEARLRCSPMKGHSHVYWYRQLPEEGLKFMVYLQKENIIDESGMPKERFSAEFPKEGPSILRIQQVVRGDSAAYFCASSPRSLSDSGNTIYFGEGSWLTVV.

The gene calls are TRBV27 and TRBJ2-3, with 8 positions matching TRBD1. Unmatched junction bases numbered 3, after V lost 5 bases and J lost 5 bases. The length of the CDR3 is 13 residues. Germline V CDR1 and CDR2: MNHEY, SMNVEV (reference sequence). CDR3 protein: CASSNRGLDTQYF. DNA of the CDR3: TGTGCCAGCAGTAACAGGGGGTTAGATACGCAGTATTTT.

The chain carries TRBV9 and TRBJ1-3; D call uncertain. Per germline, CDR1 SGDLS and CDR2 YYNGEE. This CDR3 spans 15 amino acids. V was cut by 0 bases and J by 0 bases, with 7 bases left in between. CDR3: CASSVGASSGNTIYF. The CDR3 bases are TGTGCCAGCAGCGTAGGTGCGAGCTCTGGAAACACCATATATTTT.

The CDR3 DNA sequence: TGTGCCAGCAGTGAAGCAGTTACGGGTTTTTCACCCCTCCACTTT. Encoded protein: CASSEAVTGFSPLHF. The gene calls are TRBV2 and TRBJ1-6; D remains unclear. The CDR3 consists of 15 residues. CDR1 SNHLY and CDR2 FYNNEI come from the germline V gene. Trimming left V 0 bases short and J 9 bases short, with 12 bases between. Complete variable domain (other parts from reference TRBV2 and TRBJ1-6): EPEVTQTPSHQVTQMGQEVILRCVPISNHLYFYWYRQILGQKVEFLVSFYNNEISEKSEIFDDQFSVERPDGSNFTLKIRSTKLEDSAMYFCASSEAVTGFSPLHFGNGTRLTVT.

The CDR3 DNA is TGTGCCAGCATACGGGGACAGAGCTCCTACGAGCAGTACTTC. Translating it yields CASIRGQSSYEQYF. The V gene is TRBV6-6, the J gene TRBJ2-7; TRBD1 matches at 7 bases. V lost 7 bases and J lost 0; bases outside the gene matches: 6. CDR3 length equals 14 residues. Germline-derived CDR1 and CDR2 are MNHNY and SVGAGI (reference sequence).

V gene TRBV4-1 combines with J gene TRBJ1-2; 10 bases agree with TRBD1. The trim removed 4 bases at V and 8 bases at J, leaving 10 bases unmatched. This CDR3 comprises 15 residues. Germline V gene sequence: CDR1 MGHRA, CDR2 YSYEKL. CDR3 sequence reads: CASSRRQGAAEGYTF. CDR3 bases: TGCGCCAGCAGCCGTCGACAGGGGGCAGCGGAAGGCTACACCTTC.

The chain combines TRBV30 with TRBJ2-3; D uncertain. The CDR3 covers 14 residues. Deletions cut 3 bases from V and 2 bases from J, with 12 bases between. Per germline, CDR1 GTSNPN and CDR2 SVGIG (reference sequence). The CDR3 reads CAWRVGLDTDTQYF. CDR3 sequence (DNA): TGTGCCTGGAGAGTTGGGCTCGACACAGATACGCAGTATTTT.

The chain has TRBV27 and TRBJ1-2; maybe TRBD1 (6 bases). V was pared by 6 bases and J by 7 bases, with 18 bases between. The CDR3 is 14 amino acids. The germline gives CDR1 MNHEY, CDR2 SMNVEV (reference sequence). DNA for the CDR3: TGTGCCAGCAGAATAGGCGGGGGCAGAGGTGGCTACACCTTC. This gives the protein CASRIGGGRGGYTF.

V and J are TRBV9 and TRBJ2-3, with no clear D. Germline V CDR1 and CDR2: SGDLS, YYNGEE. Trimming left V 3 bases short and J 6 bases short, with 17 bases between. This CDR3 has 15 residues. The CDR3 sequence is CASSALSLSLDTQYF. DNA of the CDR3: TGTGCCAGCAGCGCCCTTAGTTTGAGCTTGGATACGCAGTATTTT.

The chain recombines TRBV29-1 with TRBJ2-5; TRBD1 might be the D (5 bases). The germline V gene encodes CDR1 SQVTM and CDR2 ANQGSEA. There are 13 residues in the CDR3. With 5 bases removed from V and 4 bases from J, the gap between germline ends came to 14 bases. The CDR3 DNA follows: TGCAGCGTTCATCGGCAGGGCAGAGAGACCCAGTACTTC. Its protein product is CSVHRQGRETQYF.

This clone has only a few counts. V is TRBV4-1 and J is TRBJ1-1; 7 bases match TRBD1. Germline V CDR1 and CDR2: MGHRA, YSYEKL. The CDR3 runs 16 residues. The V segment lost 0 bases and the J segment 4 bases; nucleotides outside the gene matches: 8. CDR3 protein: CASSQEQGQRFTEAFF. The CDR3 coding sequence is TGCGCCAGCAGCCAAGAACAGGGACAGAGATTCACTGAAGCTTTCTTT.

The chain uses TRBV7-2 and TRBJ2-3; D is possibly TRBD2 (5 bases). The CDR3 consists of 15 residues. The ends were cut back, 1 base at V and 0 bases at J, with 8 bases in the middle. In germline, CDR1 is SGHTA, CDR2 FQGNSA. This CDR3 is CASSLVGGSTDTQYF. The CDR3 region has the DNA TGTGCCAGCAGCTTAGTCGGCGGGAGCACAGATACGCAGTATTTT. The full variable domain, completed using reference TRBV7-2 and TRBJ2-3, is GAGVSQSPSNKVTEKGKDVELRCDPISGHTALYWYRQSLGQGLEFLIYFQGNSAPDKSGLPSDRFSAERTGGSVSTLTIQRTQQEDSAVYLCASSLVGGSTDTQYFGPGTRLTVL.

V is TRBV2 and J is TRBJ1-1; 7 bases are a match to TRBD1. The germline V gene encodes CDR1 SNHLY and CDR2 FYNNEI. V dropped 7 bases and J dropped 1; count of bases not matched to a gene: 15. This CDR3 is 17 amino acids long. The DNA for the CDR3 is TGTGCCAGCAACCTCTTCGACCCTCACAGGGGGAACACTGAAGCTTTCTTT. This codes for CASNLFDPHRGNTEAFF.

The chain employs TRBV2 and TRBJ2-7, with D perhaps matching TRBD1 (6 bases). Germline V gives CDR1 SNHLY, CDR2 FYNNEI. The CDR3 runs to 14 residues. Trimming stripped 6 bases from V and 4 bases from J, with 16 bases between. The CDR3 is CASSATGTMYEQYF. CDR3 sequence (DNA): TGTGCCAGCAGCGCTACAGGGACCATGTACGAGCAGTACTTC.

This clone appeared a single time. V gene TRBV6-7 combines with J gene TRBJ1-2; D is perhaps TRBD1 (6 bases). TRBV6-7 is an ORF, with its function uncertain. This CDR3 has 14 amino acids. The V and J ends lost 4 bases and 4 bases respectively, with 13 bases between them. CDR3 sequence: CASSWARGLYGYTF. The DNA for the CDR3 is TGTGCCAGCAGTTGGGCCAGGGGCCTCTATGGCTACACCTTC.

V gene TRBV6-1 combines with J gene TRBJ2-1; 12 nucleotides align to TRBD2. Germline-derived CDR1 and CDR2 are MNHNS and SASEGT. CDR3 length: 15 residues. The J segment lost 6 bases and the V segment lost 7 bases, leaving 7 bases of the junction unmatched. The CDR3 nucleotides read TGTGCCAGCACCAGACTAGCGGGAGTTCCCAATGAGCAGTTCTTC. Translating it yields CASTRLAGVPNEQFF.